Listed below are T cell receptor beta chains from one sample, sequenced in a study of kidney transplant recipient with SARS-CoV-2 infection. TCRdb re-analysed the reads in MiXCR, keeping a single row per CDR3 protein. Counted here are under 250,000 distinct CDR3 sequences, less than 35% occurring once; the ten biggest clones make up roughly 7%. Sequenced here: a blood sample, sampled at baseline and on day 111 from a kidney transplant recipient. These receptors all come from a male patient aged 25-45 years who had COVID-19 and was a kidney transplant recipient. Some T cells here may be from the graft donor. CDR3s include the opening cysteine and the closing phenylalanine or tryptophan. Each record gives: D gene, V gene, clone size, J gene, CDR3 protein, CDR3 DNA. The D gene is left open where the match is weak. Clone size is shown for a subset of rows, as once, few, many or a class of expanded clone.

>.|TRBV19|many|TRBJ1-2
CASSTDLTNRKTYGYTF
TGTGCCAGTAGTACCGATTTGACAAATCGAAAGACCTATGGCTACACCTTC
>.|TRBV6-1|many|TRBJ1-2
CASSRHVECRKTYGYTF
TGTGCCAGCAGTCGCCATGTGGAATGTAGAAAGACCTATGGCTACACCTTC
>TRBD1|TRBV6-7|many|TRBJ2-7
CASSYSRQGKYYEQYF
TGTGCCAGCAGTTACTCTAGACAGGGAAAATACTACGAGCAGTACTTC
>.|TRBV3-1|.|TRBJ2-1
CASSQAGVKYNEQFF
TGTGCCAGCAGCCAAGCGGGCGTGAAATACAATGAGCAGTTCTTC
>TRBD2|TRBV6-4|.|TRBJ2-1
CASSVAGEEDGQFF
TGTGCCAGCAGTGTAGCGGGAGAAGAGGATGGGCAGTTCTTC
>.|TRBV7-9|many|TRBJ1-2
CASSGDQYHGKTYGYTF
TGTGCCAGCAGCGGGGACCAATACCATGGAAAGACCTATGGCTACACCTTC
>TRBD1|TRBV24-1|many|TRBJ1-2
CATSPGTGKNDYGYTF
TGTGCCACCAGTCCCGGGACAGGGAAAAACGACTATGGCTACACCTTC
>TRBD2|TRBV20-1|many|TRBJ2-1
CSARKLRTSGNNEQFF
TGCAGTGCTAGAAAACTAAGGACTAGCGGCAACAATGAGCAGTTCTTC
>.|TRBV21-1|many|TRBJ1-4
CASTTPGTGKEKLFF
TGTGCCAGCACCACTCCCGGGACAGGGAAAGAAAAACTGTTTTTT
>.|TRBV19|many|TRBJ2-4
CASSIGNIWDPRYF
TGTGCCAGTAGTATTGGTAATATATGGGACCCTCGGTACTTC
>.|TRBV21-1|many|TRBJ2-5
CASSTFRDRETQYF
TGTGCCAGCAGCACTTTCCGGGACAGGGAGACCCAGTACTTC
>.|TRBV29-1|many|TRBJ2-7
CSVGSDYEQYF
TGCAGCGTGGGGTCAGACTACGAGCAGTACTTC
>.|TRBV12-3/TRBV12-4|many|TRBJ2-2
CASTLRGAGELFF
TGTGCCAGCACCTTACGGGGTGCCGGGGAGCTGTTTTTT
>.|TRBV12-3/TRBV12-4|many|TRBJ2-5
CASSLGLGVQETQYF
TGTGCCAGCAGTTTGGGACTTGGAGTCCAAGAGACCCAGTACTTC
>.|TRBV5-1|.|TRBJ2-4
CASSFGSGTQGRNIQYF
TGCGCCAGCAGCTTTGGCAGCGGGACCCAGGGGAGAAACATTCAGTACTTC
>.|TRBV7-2|many|TRBJ2-5
CASSRQGGQETQYF
TGTGCCAGCAGCCGACAAGGGGGGCAAGAGACCCAGTACTTC
>.|TRBV2|many|TRBJ1-2
CASSENYPNYGYTF
TGTGCCAGCAGTGAAAATTACCCTAACTATGGCTACACCTTC
>.|TRBV7-2|.|TRBJ1-4
CASSQDQDPYLFF
TGTGCCAGCAGCCAAGACCAGGATCCGTACCTGTTTTTT
>.|TRBV7-8|many|TRBJ1-3
CASSILRHISGNTIYF
TGTGCCAGCAGCATCCTCAGACATATCTCTGGAAACACCATATATTTT
>TRBD1|TRBV5-6|.|TRBJ2-7
CASSAPGQWGFREQYF
TGTGCCAGCAGCGCGCCGGGACAGTGGGGCTTCCGGGAGCAGTACTTC
>TRBD1|TRBV27|many|TRBJ1-2
CASSLSYRGNYGYTF
TGTGCCAGCAGTTTATCGTACAGGGGTAACTATGGCTACACCTTC
>.|TRBV7-9|many|TRBJ1-2
CASSFGTVYGYTF
TGTGCCAGCAGCTTTGGGACGGTCTATGGCTACACCTTC
>.|TRBV7-9|many|TRBJ1-3
CASSPGRPSGQEAGNTIYF
TGTGCCAGCAGCCCAGGCCGGCCCTCCGGGCAGGAGGCTGGAAACACCATATATTTT